This T cell receptor beta chain was sequenced in a study of blood T cell repertoires in COVID-19. The CDR3 totals 15 residues. The germline gives CDR1 MDHEN, CDR2 SYDVKM. The V and J ends lost 3 bases and 0 bases respectively, with 9 bases between them. The data were produced by immunoSEQ multiplex PCR, yet TCRdb's version contains in-frame clones alone and is incomplete. The data show 200,000 to 250,000 clones, around 84% seen once. Sequencing was carried out using peripheral blood. The rearrangement links TRBV28 to TRBJ1-5; D is unresolved. The receptor's source is a human donor in a cohort sampled during active COVID-19. The chain's CDR3 is CASSFSTFSNQPQHF. CDR3 DNA: TGTGCCAGCAGTTTCAGTACCTTTAGCAATCAGCCCCAGCATTTT.